This TCR beta chain was found in a study of spatial heterogeneity in lung cancer (dated by TCRdb to between 2018 and 2021). Describing the broader study: Beta-chain transcripts were consistently detected in greater numbers than alpha-chain transcripts, which likely reflected higher beta-chain transcript abundance. In the raw uncorrected reads, each unique combination of TCR and UMI appeared more than ten times on average. In tumor regions, TCR transcript counts showed a strong correlation with a T cell transcriptional module score from matched bulk RNA-seq. The study linked features of the TCR repertoire to counts of nonsynonymous mutations, which were determined by whole-exome sequencing of tumor tissue. In non-small cell lung cancer, the study made a quantitative comparison of TCR alpha and beta repertoires among multiple tumor regions, matched nontumor lung and blood. At surgery, 220 tumor regions, around 65 matched nontumor lung samples and 56 PBMC samples were TCR-sequenced for both alpha and beta chains. Overall study outcomes, separate from this receptor: Counts of ubiquitous and regional expanded TCRs correlated with counts of ubiquitous and regional nonsynonymous mutations, respectively. Additional single-cell paired TCR alpha and beta sequencing was considered necessary to confirm, at a functional level, the hypothesis that regional TCRs recognize regional mutations. The number of expanded intratumoral alpha and beta TCRs correlated with the tumor nonsynonymous mutation count. TCR-seq coverage of tumor T cells was estimated to be only roughly 7% for alpha chains and more than 11% for beta chains.

Many counts were recorded for this clonotype. The antigen this receptor binds is unknown. No per-base quality is available; no much larger clone lies one base away. Library construction relied on 5' RACE. Sequencer: NextSeq 500. The TCR library protocol attached a unique molecular identifier to each TCR cDNA molecule to allow correction of PCR and sequencing errors. The authors' analysis ran thus. TCR identification, UMI-based error correction and CDR3 extraction were performed with Decombinator tools. TCRs above a frequency of 2 per 1,000, corresponding to the top 1% of the tumor frequency distribution, were defined as expanded. Expanded tumor TCRs were classed as regional if statistically deemed absent (corrected P<0.05) from at least one tumor region, otherwise ubiquitous. Renyi diversity was computed with the R vegan package after each repertoire had been subsampled 100 times to 5,000 TCRs. CDR3 similarity networks were constructed using string-kernel similarity of amino acid triplets, with links drawn between CDR3s whose pairwise similarity was above 0.82. TCRdb handled the public reads itself, with Q25 trimming in fastp and clone calling in MiXCR, and kept productive beta chains. Each entry merges the rows of one CDR3 protein and shows their most common DNA and genes. The V and J calls and clone size are TCRdb's, not the authors'. Within this sample are some 13,000 distinct CDR3 sequences, with more than 3.5% of them counted one time only. The ten biggest clones cover approximately 8.5% of the sample.

In light of the paper, this sample's time point label describes: sample taken at primary tumor resection. Donors were 72 patients with early-stage, untreated non-small cell lung cancer from the lung TRACERx cohort. TCR sequencing used whole RNA extracted from tumor and nontumor lung tissue, or from cryopreserved PBMC samples, without cell sorting. Only patients with enough RNA available from two or more tumor regions were chosen for TCR sequencing. Before being selected, tumor and adjacent nontumor lung specimens were reviewed by a lung pathologist. This clonotype was obtained from a male donor with early-stage non-small cell lung cancer. Sequencing was performed on lung tumor tissue, taken at surgery.

The encoded CDR3 is CASSQDTRSDTQYF. The nucleotide sequence is given as TGTGCCAGCAGCCAAGATACCCGATCGGATACGCAGTATTTT. The rearrangement joined TRBV14 to TRBJ2-3, with the D gene not confidently named. Cut back by 0 bases and 6 bases, the V and J ends lie 10 bases apart. The germline V gene supplies CDR1 SGHDN and CDR2 FVKESK. The CDR3 holds 14 amino acids from the cysteine to the phenylalanine. This entry keeps only the CDR3 DNA: 42 bases, framed from base 1. With all but the CDR3 taken from the reference TRBV14 and TRBJ2-3 genes, the full variable domain is: EAGVTQFPSHSVIEKGQTVTLRCDPISGHDNLYWYRRVMGKEIKFLLHFVKESKQDESGMPNNRFLAERTGGTYSTLKVQPAELEDSGVYFCASSQDTRSDTQYFGPGTRLTVL.